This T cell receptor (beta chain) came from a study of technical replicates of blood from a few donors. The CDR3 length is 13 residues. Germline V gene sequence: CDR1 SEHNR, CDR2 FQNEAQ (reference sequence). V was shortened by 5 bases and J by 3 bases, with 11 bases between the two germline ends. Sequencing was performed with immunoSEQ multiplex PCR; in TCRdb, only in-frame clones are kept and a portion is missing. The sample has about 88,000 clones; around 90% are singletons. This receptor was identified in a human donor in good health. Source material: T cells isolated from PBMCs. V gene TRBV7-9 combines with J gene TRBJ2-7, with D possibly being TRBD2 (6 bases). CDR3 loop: CASSRGEVYEQYF. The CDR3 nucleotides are TGTGCCAGCAGCAGAGGGGAGGTCTACGAGCAGTACTTC.